These T cell receptor beta chains were read from a single sample in a study of metastatic and nonmetastatic thyroid tumors. TCRdb redid the clone calls on the PCR reads using MiXCR. In the table there are about 16,000 clones, around 13% of which are singletons. Sequenced input: tumor tissue. These TCRs come from a female donor with papillary thyroid cancer or a benign thyroid nodule (not recorded which). Some clones in this sample may be carry-over from other donors' samples. CDR3s include the opening cysteine and the closing phenylalanine or tryptophan. D genes are given only for firm matches. For some rows the clone size is stated as once, few or many, or as a class when expanded; others skip it.

d_call,j_call,v_call,clone_size,cdr3_aa,cdr3_nt
-,TRBJ2-2,TRBV5-1,many,CASSSTSASGELFF,TGCGCCAGCAGCTCCACCAGCGCATCCGGGGAGCTGTTTTTT
TRBD1,TRBJ1-1,TRBV30,many,CAWKFRGQGEAFF,TGTGCCTGGAAGTTTAGGGGACAGGGAGAAGCTTTCTTT
TRBD1,TRBJ2-1,TRBV6-1,medium-sized,CASSYGQGGQFF,TGTGCCAGCAGTTATGGACAGGGCGGGCAGTTCTTC
-,TRBJ2-3,TRBV7-2,few,CASSAYTDTQYF,TGTGCCAGCAGCGCCTACACAGATACGCAGTATTTT
-,TRBJ1-6,TRBV12-3/TRBV12-4,few,CASSLGAGWNSPLHF,TGTGCCAGCAGCCTGGGGGCTGGGTGGAATTCACCCCTCCACTTT
-,TRBJ2-5,TRBV15,many,CATSRDEGGETQYF,TGTGCCACCAGCAGAGATGAGGGTGGAGAGACCCAGTACTTC
-,TRBJ1-1,TRBV11-2,many,CASSFPAGRAFF,TGTGCCAGCAGCTTTCCGGCCGGGAGAGCTTTCTTT
-,TRBJ2-7,TRBV12-3/TRBV12-4,few,CASSPPPLPREQYF,TGTGCCAGCAGTCCCCCCCCCCTCCCCCGCGAGCAGTACTTC
-,TRBJ1-6,TRBV18,many,CASSRMQSDYNSPLHF,TGTGCCAGCTCACGGATGCAATCAGATTATAATTCACCCCTCCACTTT
TRBD1,TRBJ2-1,TRBV5-1,-,CASSSYRGLSYNEQFF,TGCGCCAGCAGCTCTTACAGGGGCCTCTCCTACAATGAGCAGTTCTTC
TRBD2,TRBJ2-1,TRBV14,many,CASSQDRTSGHEQFF,TGTGCCAGCAGCCAAGACCGGACTAGCGGGCATGAGCAGTTCTTC
-,TRBJ1-1,TRBV9,many,CASSVAPGKNTEAFF,TGTGCCAGCAGCGTAGCTCCAGGAAAAAACACTGAAGCTTTCTTT
-,TRBJ1-5,TRBV28,few,CASNPAVDQPQHF,TGTGCCAGCAATCCGGCCGTTGATCAGCCCCAGCATTTT
TRBD1,TRBJ1-5,TRBV3-1,-,CASSRRTGAQPQHF,TGTGCCAGCAGCCGAAGGACAGGGGCCCAGCCCCAGCATTTT
-,TRBJ2-2,TRBV7-6,many,CASSLGRGIRDTGELFF,TGTGCCAGCAGCTTAGGGCGAGGGATCCGTGACACCGGGGAGCTGTTTTTT
-,TRBJ2-7,TRBV25-1,many,CASTLLSEQYF,TGTGCCAGCACCCTCCTCAGTGAGCAGTACTTC
TRBD1,TRBJ2-7,TRBV4-3,many,CASSQDLDRGRYEQYF,TGCGCCAGCAGCCAAGACCTGGACAGGGGACGCTACGAGCAGTACTTC
TRBD1,TRBJ1-1,TRBV3-1,many,CASSLGQGGAEAFF,TGTGCCAGCAGCCTTGGACAGGGGGGGGCTGAAGCTTTCTTT
-,TRBJ1-1,TRBV10-3,many,CAITAGRNTEAFF,TGTGCCATCACCGCAGGGCGAAACACTGAAGCTTTCTTT
TRBD1,TRBJ1-6,TRBV2,few,CASSHRQGKSPLRF,TGTGCCAGCAGTCATCGACAGGGAAAGTCACCCCTCCGCTTT
-,TRBJ1-2,TRBV7-5,once,CISVPSDRVSGGYTF,-
-,TRBJ2-1,TRBV27,many,CASALHNEQFF,TGTGCCAGCGCGCTTCACAATGAGCAGTTCTTC
TRBD1,TRBJ2-7,TRBV28,many,CASSSLKPGQGYHEQYF,TGTGCCAGCAGTTCTCTTAAACCGGGACAGGGGTACCACGAGCAGTACTTC
TRBD1,TRBJ1-1,TRBV11-2,many,CASSPDRETEAFF,TGTGCCAGCAGTCCGGACAGGGAAACTGAAGCTTTCTTT
-,TRBJ2-2,TRBV5-1,-,CASLGPSNTGELFF,TGCGCCAGCCTCGGGCCATCGAACACCGGGGAGCTGTTTTTT
-,TRBJ2-1,TRBV24-1,-,CATRAENFYNEQFF,TGTGCCACCAGGGCAGAGAACTTCTACAATGAGCAGTTCTTC
-,TRBJ2-1,TRBV3-1,many,CASSQGTRSYNEQFF,TGTGCCAGCAGCCAAGGGACCCGCTCCTACAATGAGCAGTTCTTC
TRBD2,TRBJ2-5,TRBV6-5,many,CASSYGVGSGRGETQYF,TGTGCCAGCAGTTACGGGGTGGGTAGCGGGAGAGGAGAGACCCAGTACTTC
TRBD1,TRBJ2-7,TRBV6-2/TRBV6-3,-,CASSRDRDYEQYF,TGTGCCAGCAGTCGGGACAGGGACTACGAGCAGTACTTC
-,TRBJ2-1,TRBV6-1,many,CASSVRAGLGNEQFF,TGTGCCAGCAGTGTTAGAGCGGGCCTGGGCAATGAGCAGTTCTTC
-,TRBJ2-5,TRBV6-1,-,CASSEAGGEQETQYF,TGTGCCAGCAGTGAGGCCGGTGGGGAGCAAGAGACCCAGTACTTC
-,TRBJ2-1,TRBV20-1,many,CSARDLSRGFTNNEQFF,TGCAGTGCTAGAGATCTCTCTAGGGGCTTTACAAACAATGAGCAGTTCTTC
-,TRBJ1-6,TRBV20-1,many,CSASLDIGRNSPLHF,TGCAGTGCTAGTCTGGACATCGGGCGAAATTCACCCCTCCACTTT
TRBD2,TRBJ2-2,TRBV30,many,CAFRGTRGTGELFF,TGTGCCTTTAGGGGGACTAGAGGTACCGGGGAGCTGTTTTTT
TRBD1,TRBJ1-1,TRBV20-1,medium-sized,CSARDPRDSEGTEAFF,TGCAGTGCTAGAGACCCAAGGGACAGCGAGGGAACTGAAGCTTTCTTT
-,TRBJ1-5,TRBV28,many,CASSFPGWVQPQHF,TGTGCCAGCAGTTTCCCCGGGTGGGTGCAGCCCCAGCATTTT
-,TRBJ1-1,TRBV5-6,many,CASSWGYSGTEAFF,TGTGCCAGCAGCTGGGGATACAGCGGCACTGAAGCTTTCTTT
-,TRBJ2-2,TRBV6-1,many,CASSFRRETGELFF,TGTGCCAGCAGTTTCCGCAGGGAAACCGGGGAGCTGTTTTTT
-,TRBJ2-3,TRBV7-9,many,CASSLAGDDTQYF,TGTGCCAGCAGCTTAGCGGGGGATGATACGCAGTATTTT
-,TRBJ1-1,TRBV29-1,many,CSVEDTINTEAFF,TGCAGCGTTGAGGATACTATTAACACTGAAGCTTTCTTT
-,TRBJ2-6,TRBV12-3/TRBV12-4,few,CASTTSGSGANVLTF,TGTGCCAGCACTACATCTGGCTCTGGGGCCAACGTCCTGACTTTC
TRBD2,TRBJ2-3,TRBV7-9,many,CASSTSGRWVLNTDTQYF,TGTGCCAGCAGCACTAGCGGGAGATGGGTCCTGAACACAGATACGCAGTATTTT
-,TRBJ2-7,TRBV19,many,CASSPRVSYEQYF,TGTGCCAGTAGTCCCAGGGTGTCCTACGAGCAGTACTTC
-,TRBJ1-1,TRBV3-1,many,CASSQGTATGGAFF,TGTGCCAGCAGCCAAGGAACAGCAACCGGCGGAGCTTTCTTT
-,TRBJ1-1,TRBV12-3/TRBV12-4,medium-sized,CASSWVLGTEAFF,TGTGCCAGCAGTTGGGTGTTAGGCACTGAAGCTTTCTTT
TRBD2,TRBJ2-6,TRBV6-1,many,CASSSSGSGANVLTF,TGTGCCAGCAGTTCTAGCGGGAGTGGGGCCAACGTCCTGACTTTC
-,TRBJ1-6,TRBV20-1,many,CSARGDGSSPLHF,TGCAGTGCTAGAGGGGACGGCAGTTCACCCCTCCACTTT
-,TRBJ1-2,TRBV4-3,-,CASSQGFAGGGGYTF,TGCGCCAGCAGCCAAGGTTTCGCAGGCGGTGGTGGCTACACCTTC
-,TRBJ1-1,TRBV2,medium-sized,CASSDFKGAAFF,TGTGCCAGCAGTGACTTTAAGGGAGCAGCTTTCTTT
TRBD1,TRBJ1-6,TRBV12-3/TRBV12-4,many,CASSPGQGIPPLHF,TGTGCCAGCAGCCCCGGACAGGGTATTCCACCCCTCCACTTT
-,TRBJ1-6,TRBV6-1,-,CASRQSLVCNSPLHF,TGTGCCAGCAGACAGTCTCTGGTGTGTAATTCACCCCTCCACTTT
-,TRBJ2-3,TRBV5-6,many,CASASPMRGDTQYF,TGTGCCAGCGCTTCCCCAATGAGGGGGGATACGCAGTATTTT
-,TRBJ2-2,TRBV5-1,medium-sized,CASSPPTGTGELFF,TGCGCCAGCAGCCCGCCGACGGGCACCGGGGAGCTGTTTTTT
-,TRBJ2-3,TRBV3-1,medium-sized,CASSQELAQGDTQYF,TGTGCCAGCAGCCAGGAGCTAGCGCAAGGGGATACGCAGTATTTT
-,TRBJ2-3,TRBV6-2/TRBV6-3,many,CASSYVLRTDTQYF,TGTGCCAGCAGTTACGTACTCCGCACAGATACGCAGTATTTT